Presented here are 26 T cell receptor beta chains from one specimen sequenced in a study of shared clonotypes between healthy human individuals. Only in-frame clones appear in the TCRdb table, and some are missing; sequencing was by immunoSEQ multiplex PCR. The table shows about 2.2 million clones, with about 92% occurring only once. Terminally differentiated effector memory CD45RA+ cells were left out of the naive CD8 fraction, which was CD45RO-negative and positively selected for CCR7. Sequencing was done on a sample of naive CD8+ T cells from PBMCs. The origin of the receptors is a man younger than 35 in good health. Some clones in this sample may be carry-over from other donors' samples.

The sample holds a few counts of this clone. This chain links TRBV28 with TRBJ1-1, with D possibly TRBD1 on 6 matching bases. The CDR3 has 13 amino acids. Germline V CDR1 and CDR2: MDHEN, SYDVKM. V lost 5 bases to trimming and J lost 6 bases, with 13 bases between them. CDR3 sequence: CASSNPGTPEAFF. In nucleotides, the CDR3 is TGTGCCAGCAGTAATCCCGGGACACCTGAAGCTTTCTTT. Full variable domain (outside the CDR3, taken from reference TRBV28 and TRBJ1-1): DVKVTQSSRYLVKRTGEKVFLECVQDMDHENMFWYRQDPGLGLRLIYFSYDVKMKEKGDIPEGYSVSREKKERFSLILESASTNQTSMYLCASSNPGTPEAFFGQGTRLTVV.

On this clone itself: The same CDR3 also results from other DNA sequences found in this sample. The rearrangement joins TRBV11-2 to TRBJ2-6; the D gene is possibly TRBD2 (5 bases). The CDR3 is 14 residues long. V was pared by 4 bases and J by 2 bases, with 6 bases between. Germline V lookup: CDR1 SGHAT, CDR2 FQNNGV. The CDR3 here is CASSSGAGANVLTF. CDR3 DNA sequence: TGTGCCAGCAGCTCCGGGGCTGGGGCCAACGTCCTGACTTTC. The full variable domain, its missing parts supplied by reference TRBV11-2 and TRBJ2-6, is EAGVAQSPRYKIIEKRQSVAFWCNPISGHATLYWYQQILGQGPKLLIQFQNNGVVDDSQLPKDRFSAERLKGVDSTLKIQPAKLEDSAVYLCASSSGAGANVLTFGAGSRLTVL.

The V and J genes are TRBV15 and TRBJ1-2; D is unresolved. V lost 3 bases to trimming and J lost 4 bases, with 18 bases between them. CDR3 length: 16 amino acids. Germline-derived CDR1 and CDR2 are LNHNV and YYDKDF (reference sequence). CDR3 protein: CATSSPHNRGTYGYTF. The CDR3 DNA is TGTGCCACCAGCAGCCCACACAACCGGGGTACCTATGGCTACACCTTC.

This sequence joins TRBV28 and TRBJ2-1; 10 bases fit TRBD2. CDR3 length: 17 residues. V shed 3 bases and J 3 bases; nucleotides not matched to a gene: 8. Germline V CDR1 and CDR2: MDHEN, SYDVKM. The CDR3 spells CASSFAPRLAGYNEQFF. The DNA for the CDR3 is TGTGCCAGCAGTTTTGCGCCCAGACTAGCGGGCTACAATGAGCAGTTCTTC.

This chain joins TRBV27 and TRBJ2-3; 10 bases map to TRBD1. J was trimmed by 3 bases and V by 3 bases; bases with no gene match: 12. Germline-derived CDR1 and CDR2 are MNHEY and SMNVEV (reference sequence). This CDR3 region has 18 residues. The CDR3 sequence is CASSFGTGAKSTTDTQYF. In DNA form, the CDR3 reads TGTGCCAGCAGTTTCGGGACAGGGGCCAAGTCGACTACAGATACGCAGTATTTT.

CDR3 nucleotide sequence: TGTGCCAGCAGTTACGCCGAGTCCTACGAGCAGTACTTC. This translates into CASSYAESYEQYF. J is TRBJ2-7 and V is TRBV6-6; D is ambiguous. This CDR3 has 13 residues. V lost 2 bases to trimming and J lost 1 base, with 6 bases between them. Germline V gives CDR1 MNHNY, CDR2 SVGAGI (reference sequence).

The genes are TRBV7-2 and TRBJ1-1; D perhaps matches TRBD1 (5 bases). V lost 5 bases and J lost 0, with 16 bases in between. Germline assignment: CDR1 SGHTA and CDR2 FQGNSA. The CDR3 loop spans 16 amino acids. The CDR3 spells CASSVDSNSLNTEAFF. CDR3 DNA: TGTGCCAGCAGCGTAGACAGTAATTCTTTGAACACTGAAGCTTTCTTT. The entire variable domain, with the rest obtained from reference TRBV7-2 and TRBJ1-1, is as follows: GAGVSQSPSNKVTEKGKDVELRCDPISGHTALYWYRQSLGQGLEFLIYFQGNSAPDKSGLPSDRFSAERTGGSVSTLTIQRTQQEDSAVYLCASSVDSNSLNTEAFFGQGTRLTVV.

The chain is built from TRBV7-9 and TRBJ2-3; no reliable D call. Trimming stripped 1 base from V and 2 bases from J, with 7 bases between. The V gene's germline CDR1 is SEHNR and CDR2 FQNEAQ (reference sequence). The CDR3 is 14 residues long. CDR3 DNA: TGTGCCAGCAGCTTAGATCTGCTCACAGATACGCAGTATTTT. Its translation: CASSLDLLTDTQYF.

This clone was detected only once. CDR3 region: CSVDQLDYNEQFF. In DNA, the CDR3 is TGCAGCGTTGACCAACTAGACTACAATGAGCAGTTCTTC. The rearrangement joins TRBV29-1 to TRBJ2-1, with a weak D call TRBD2 (5 bases). The CDR3 consists of 13 residues. Trimming took off 3 bases at V and 3 bases at J, with 9 bases between the two ends. CDR1 SQVTM and CDR2 ANQGSEA come from the germline V gene.

The chain employs TRBV7-2 and TRBJ2-6; no clear D gene. This CDR3 region has 16 residues. Germline V gene data show CDR1 as SGHTA and CDR2 as FQGNSA. The germline V and J ends were trimmed by 2 bases and 4 bases, with 12 bases remaining between them. This CDR3 is CASSLFVVPGANVLTF. DNA for the CDR3: TGTGCCAGCAGCTTATTCGTGGTCCCCGGGGCCAACGTCCTGACTTTC. Using reference TRBV7-2 and TRBJ2-6 for the parts outside the CDR3, the full variable domain is GAGVSQSPSNKVTEKGKDVELRCDPISGHTALYWYRQSLGQGLEFLIYFQGNSAPDKSGLPSDRFSAERTGGSVSTLTIQRTQQEDSAVYLCASSLFVVPGANVLTFGAGSRLTVL.

Points on this clone: Other DNA sequences of this sample code for an identical CDR3. The chain uses TRBV27 and TRBJ1-5, with D unresolved. This CDR3 spans 13 amino acids. The V and J ends lost 3 bases and 4 bases respectively, with 7 bases between them. Germline V gene sequence: CDR1 MNHEY, CDR2 SMNVEV (reference sequence). CDR3 DNA: TGTGCCAGCAGTTTGGGTGAGAATCAGCCCCAGCATTTT. Encoded protein: CASSLGENQPQHF.

Remarks on this clone: A read error may produce the germline difference seen at one junction end. The chain uses TRBV14 and TRBJ1-3; D is possibly TRBD1 (6 bases). The CDR3 is 17 amino acids. The germline gives CDR1 SGHDN, CDR2 FVKESK. The CDR3, as DNA: TGTGCCAGCAGCCAACTTGTCTTGGGGGCCTTTGGAAGCACCATATATTTT. Amino acids: CASSQLVLGAFGSTIYF.

V and J are TRBV5-1 and TRBJ2-7, with unresolved D. Germline CDR1 SGHRS, CDR2 YFSETQ. Trimming removed 2 bases from V and 3 bases from J, with 12 bases in between. This CDR3 comprises 14 residues. The CDR3 nucleotides are TGCGCCAGCAGCTTCGTTGGCAGAAACTACGAGCAGTACTTC. The encoded protein is CASSFVGRNYEQYF.

This clone was observed a few times. V is TRBV9 and J is TRBJ1-1; a possible D gene is TRBD1 (5 bases). V lost 3 bases, J lost 0 bases, and 9 bases lay in between. The V gene's germline CDR1 is SGDLS and CDR2 YYNGEE. The CDR3 is 14 amino acids. The CDR3 bases are TGTGCCAGCAGCGCAGGGCCTATGAACACTGAAGCTTTCTTT. This sequence encodes CASSAGPMNTEAFF.

This chain joins TRBV5-1 and TRBJ1-1; TRBD1 is a possible D gene (5 bases). V was trimmed by 2 bases and J by 0 bases, leaving 8 bases between them. The CDR3 spans 14 residues. Germline V lookup: CDR1 SGHRS, CDR2 YFSETQ. The CDR3 sequence is CASSFRAVNTEAFF. The CDR3 DNA follows: TGCGCCAGCAGCTTCAGGGCAGTGAACACTGAAGCTTTCTTT.

This chain connects TRBV4-1 to TRBJ2-7; 8 nucleotides align to TRBD2. The CDR3 length is 16 residues. Germline assignment: CDR1 MGHRA and CDR2 YSYEKL. V gave up 3 bases and J gave up 0 bases; unmatched junction bases: 7. Here the CDR3 reads CASSHLLAEPSYEQYF. The CDR3 coding sequence is TGCGCCAGCAGCCATCTACTAGCGGAGCCCTCCTACGAGCAGTACTTC.

The V call is TRBV7-2, the J call TRBJ2-6, with D unresolved. The CDR3 loop spans 15 amino acids. The V and J ends lost 5 bases and 0 bases respectively, with 8 bases between them. In germline, CDR1 is SGHTA, CDR2 FQGNSA. In DNA, the CDR3 is TGTGCCAGCAGCCCCCTGTCCTCTGGGGCCAACGTCCTGACTTTC. Translation gives CASSPLSSGANVLTF.

The chain joins TRBV29-1 to TRBJ2-7; 7 nucleotides match TRBD2. The CDR3 consists of 15 residues. V shed 8 bases, J shed 4 bases, and the junction held 17 bases outside the gene matches. Germline V lookup: CDR1 SQVTM, CDR2 ANQGSEA. CDR3 DNA sequence: TGCAGCACCACGGGCGGGAGAGACTACCCTTACGAGCAGTACTTC. Translated: CSTTGGRDYPYEQYF.

This clone appeared a single time. The chain carries TRBV28 and TRBJ2-5, with TRBD2 matching over 8 bases. Germline trimming cut 0 bases from V and 6 bases from J; bases unmatched to any gene: 6. This CDR3 comprises 15 residues. Germline lookup yields CDR1 MDHEN and CDR2 SYDVKM. CDR3 region: CASSLWSGRGKTQYF. The CDR3 DNA sequence: TGTGCCAGCAGTTTATGGTCCGGGAGGGGAAAGACCCAGTACTTC.

Of note for this clone: Other DNA sequences from this sample encode an identical CDR3 as well. The rearrangement links TRBV7-9 to TRBJ2-1; 7 bases align to TRBD2. The trim removed 3 bases at V and 1 base at J, leaving 3 bases unmatched. Germline CDR1 reads SEHNR; CDR2 reads FQNEAQ (reference sequence). This CDR3 has 15 residues. The CDR3 nucleotides read TGTGCCAGCAGCTTTGGCGGGAGTTCCTACAATGAGCAGTTCTTC. Amino acids: CASSFGGSSYNEQFF.

This rearrangement joins TRBV5-4 to TRBJ2-7; 9 positions agree with TRBD1. With V trimmed by 3 bases and J by 3 bases, 7 bases remained unmatched. The CDR3 is made up of 15 amino acids. The germline gives CDR1 SGHNT, CDR2 YYREEE (reference sequence). CDR3 sequence reads: CASSSGTGPYYEQYF. Written as DNA, the CDR3 is TGTGCCAGCAGCTCAGGGACAGGGCCTTACTACGAGCAGTACTTC.

This chain joins TRBV5-5 and TRBJ2-7; D ambiguous. The V gene lost 7 bases and the J gene lost 5 bases, with 13 bases spanning the gap. The CDR3 extends over 12 amino acids. Germline lookup yields CDR1 SGHKS and CDR2 YYEKEE (reference sequence). CDR3 bases: TGTGCCAGCTCCTACCCACCCCACGAGCAGTACTTC. It is translated as CASSYPPHEQYF.

In this sample, this clone turned up once. This rearrangement joins TRBV19 to TRBJ1-3; 7 bases map to TRBD1. V was clipped by 9 bases and J by 0 bases; unmatched bases: 11. This CDR3 spans 16 amino acids. Germline CDR1 is LNHDA and CDR2 is SQIVND (reference sequence). CDR3 nucleotide sequence: TGTGCCAGCCGCCGGGACAGCAAAATCTCTGGAAACACCATATATTTT. It codes for CASRRDSKISGNTIYF.

This chain joins TRBV7-2 and TRBJ2-7; no clear D. Germline loops: CDR1 SGHTA, CDR2 FQGNSA. CDR3 length: 18 amino acids. The germline V and J ends were trimmed by 6 bases and 2 bases, with 26 bases remaining between them. This CDR3 is CASSLGIIWRSPTYEQYF. The CDR3 nucleotides read TGTGCCAGCAGTTTGGGTATCATCTGGCGGAGCCCAACCTACGAGCAGTACTTC. The entire variable domain, with the rest obtained from reference TRBV7-2 and TRBJ2-7, is as follows: GAGVSQSPSNKVTEKGKDVELRCDPISGHTALYWYRQSLGQGLEFLIYFQGNSAPDKSGLPSDRFSAERTGGSVSTLTIQRTQQEDSAVYLCASSLGIIWRSPTYEQYFGPGTRLTVT.

The gene calls are TRBV28 and TRBJ2-7, with D unresolved. Germline CDR1 is MDHEN and CDR2 is SYDVKM. The CDR3 contains 12 residues. Trimming shortened V by 3 bases and J by 6 bases, and 9 bases separated the two germline ends. Here the CDR3 reads CASSFPNIEQYF. CDR3 nucleotide sequence: TGTGCCAGCAGTTTTCCCAACATCGAGCAGTACTTC.

Details on this clone: In the same sample, other DNA sequences code for this CDR3. This sequence joins TRBV7-9 and TRBJ2-7; D possibly corresponds to TRBD2 (5 bases). This CDR3 spans 15 amino acids. V lost 5 bases, J lost 0 bases, and 14 bases lay in between. The V gene's germline CDR1 is SEHNR and CDR2 FQNEAQ (reference sequence). The chain's CDR3 is CASSGRTESSYEQYF. The CDR3 DNA follows: TGTGCCAGCAGCGGGCGGACTGAAAGCTCCTACGAGCAGTACTTC.